These T cell receptor beta chains were read from a single sample in a study of cytomegalovirus exposure and HLA in healthy donors. Produced via immunoSEQ multiplex PCR; TCRdb's table is partial and in-frame only. Found here are more than 95,000 clones, about 69% of them singletons; the top ten hold 1.3%. The sample was PBMCs. The source of these receptors is a middle-aged man in good health and CMV-seronegative. CDR3s include the opening cysteine and the closing phenylalanine or tryptophan. The D gene is left open where the match is weak. Not every row has a clone size; where given, it reads once, few, many or a size class.

D: .; size: .; V: TRBV5-6; J: TRBJ2-7; DNA: TGTGCCAGCAGCTTGGCCTCCGAGCAGTACTTC; CDR3: CASSLASEQYF
D: TRBD2; size: .; V: TRBV5-1; J: TRBJ2-7; DNA: TGCGCCAGCAGCCTAATAGCGGGTGGCGAGCAGTACTTC; CDR3: CASSLIAGGEQYF
D: TRBD1; size: .; V: TRBV7-9; J: TRBJ2-2; DNA: TGTGCCAGCAGCTTTTCTCCAAAAGACAGGGACACCGGGGAGCTGTTTTTT; CDR3: CASSFSPKDRDTGELFF
D: .; size: few; V: TRBV5-4; J: TRBJ2-2; DNA: TGTGCCAGCAGCGCCCAGACTAGAGGCACCGGGGAGCTGTTTTTT; CDR3: CASSAQTRGTGELFF
D: .; size: .; V: TRBV7-6; J: TRBJ2-1; DNA: TGTGCCAGCAGCTTAGAGGGGGGGCCCCAGGCGTTCTTC; CDR3: CASSLEGGPQAFF
D: TRBD1; size: .; V: TRBV18; J: TRBJ2-7; DNA: TGTGCCAGCTCACCCGCCGGGACAGGGGAGAAGTCCTACGAGCAGTACTTC; CDR3: CASSPAGTGEKSYEQYF
D: TRBD2; size: .; V: TRBV4-1; J: TRBJ2-3; DNA: TGCGCCAGCAGCCAAAATGGGGCGGGAGGGGTAGATACGCAGTATTTT; CDR3: CASSQNGAGGVDTQYF
D: TRBD1; size: .; V: TRBV7-9; J: TRBJ1-1; DNA: TGTGCCAGCAGCGTCTCCGGGACAGGGAACACTGAAGCTTTCTTT; CDR3: CASSVSGTGNTEAFF
D: TRBD1; size: .; V: TRBV18; J: TRBJ2-7; DNA: TGTGCCAGCTCACCACCAGGGGGCGGGTACCACGAGCAGTACTTC; CDR3: CASSPPGGGYHEQYF
D: TRBD1; size: .; V: TRBV6-5; J: TRBJ2-1; DNA: TGTGCCAGCAGTTCCAAGACAGGGGGCGGCCAGGCAGGGCAGTTCTTC; CDR3: CASSSKTGGGQAGQFF
D: .; size: once; V: TRBV7-9; J: TRBJ1-1; DNA: TGTGCCAGCAGCTTCCCTATGAACACTGAAGCTTTCTTT; CDR3: CASSFPMNTEAFF
D: TRBD2; size: .; V: TRBV5-1; J: TRBJ2-7; DNA: TGCGCCAGCAGCTTGACGGCGGGAGCCTTCTACGAGCAGTACTTC; CDR3: CASSLTAGAFYEQYF
D: .; size: .; V: TRBV5-1; J: TRBJ1-2; DNA: TGCGCCAGCAGCCGCAGGGGAGGCTACACCTTC; CDR3: CASSRRGGYTF
D: .; size: .; V: TRBV6-5; J: TRBJ2-1; DNA: TGTGCCAGCAGCCGACGACAGTTATACAATGAGCAGTTCTTC; CDR3: CASSRRQLYNEQFF